The TCR beta chain under discussion was sequenced for a study of blood T cells in healthy people across ages. Alongside a J-beta primer mix, a sample-barcoded 5' primer served in a second PCR lasting about 7 to 12 cycles. Using its own MiXCR run on the 5' RACE reads, TCRdb lists one record per CDR3 protein. The data show 760,000 or so distinct CDR3 sequences, 25% seen once. The CDR3 has 15 residues. Germline CDR1 and CDR2: MNHEY and SVGEGT. Another study also made use of these data, one on T cells of mothers and their children. This second study says: Sequencing got over 9 million TCR beta CDR3 reads from each mother and around 3 million from each child. In both related and unrelated pairs, TCR recombination output is shaped similarly by thymic selection.

V and J are TRBV6-2 or TRBV6-3 and TRBJ2-5; 9 bases agree with TRBD2. The DNA end is more similar to TRBJ2-1, so the J call may be wrong. This TCR was sampled from a boy aged 10-17 years in good health. The sample was blood. The CDR3 DNA reads as TGTGCCAGCAGTTCTAACCTAGCGGGAAGGAATGAGCAGTTCTTC. Its translation: CASSSNLAGRNEQFF.